The sequence of this T cell receptor beta chain was determined in a study of blood T cell repertoires in COVID-19. In the original analysis: The authors estimated nucleated cell counts from reference gene primer amplification. Generated by immunoSEQ multiplex PCR, the TCRdb table keeps only in-frame clones and is missing some. V and J calls and clone size are as listed in that table; D and trimming were resolved from the DNA. The sample lists about 34,000 clones, about nine tenths occurring once. The germline gives CDR1 SQVTM, CDR2 ANQGSEA. V was trimmed by 6 bases and J by 0 bases, leaving 11 bases between them. The CDR3 contains 13 residues.

The receptor was derived from an elderly man with acute or convalescent COVID-19. This rearrangement joins TRBV29-1 to TRBJ1-2; no reliable D call. Sequencing input: peripheral blood. The CDR3 DNA follows: TGCAGCGTACGGGAGCAAACTAACTATGGCTACACCTTC. Protein product: CSVREQTNYGYTF.